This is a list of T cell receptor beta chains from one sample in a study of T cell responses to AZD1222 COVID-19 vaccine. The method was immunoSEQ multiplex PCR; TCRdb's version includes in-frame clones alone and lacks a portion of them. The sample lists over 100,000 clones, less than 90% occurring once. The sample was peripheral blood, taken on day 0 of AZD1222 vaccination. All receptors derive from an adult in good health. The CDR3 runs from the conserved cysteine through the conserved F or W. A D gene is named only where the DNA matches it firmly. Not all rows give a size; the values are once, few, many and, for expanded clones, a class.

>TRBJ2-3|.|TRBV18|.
CASSPPVRGAQYF
TGTGCCAGCTCACCACCGGTGAGAGGAGCGCAGTATTTT
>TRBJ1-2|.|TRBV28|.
CASGEKRYYGYTF
TGTGCCTCCGGAGAGAAACGGTACTATGGCTACACCTTC
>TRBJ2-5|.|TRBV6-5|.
CASSYRDHQETQYF
TGTGCCAGCAGTTACAGGGACCATCAAGAGACCCAGTACTTC
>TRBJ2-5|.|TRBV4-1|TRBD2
CASSQPTSGTSGGLGKTQYF
TGCGCCAGCAGCCAACCTACCTCCGGGACTAGCGGGGGGTTAGGGAAGACCCAGTACTTC
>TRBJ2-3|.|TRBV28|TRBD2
CASTRAGVSTDTQYF
TGTGCCAGCACTCGGGCGGGAGTTAGCACAGATACGCAGTATTTT
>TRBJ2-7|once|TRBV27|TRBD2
CASSLAWGGNYEQYF
TGTGCCAGCAGTTTGGCCTGGGGGGGTAACTACGAGCAGTACTTC
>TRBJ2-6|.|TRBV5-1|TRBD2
CASSLSGRASGANVLTF
TGCGCCAGCAGCTTGAGCGGGAGGGCCTCAGGGGCCAACGTCCTGACTTTC
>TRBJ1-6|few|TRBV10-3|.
CAISEMGGALENSPLHF
TGTGCCATCAGTGAGATGGGGGGAGCCTTGGAGAATTCACCCCTCCACTTT
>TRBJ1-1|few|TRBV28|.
CASSLGRRDTEAFF
TGTGCCAGCAGTCTAGGACGTCGGGACACTGAAGCTTTCTTT
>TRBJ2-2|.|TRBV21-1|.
CASSTINGSTGELFF
TGTGCCAGCAGTACTATTAACGGTAGCACCGGGGAGCTGTTTTTT
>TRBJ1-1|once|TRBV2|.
CASTLTAKNTEAFF
TGTGCCAGCACCCTGACCGCTAAGAACACTGAAGCTTTCTTT
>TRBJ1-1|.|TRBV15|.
CATSQPDRNTEAFF
TGTGCCACCAGCCAACCTGACAGGAACACTGAAGCTTTCTTT
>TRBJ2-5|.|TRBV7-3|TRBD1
CASSRTGEPQETQYF
TGTGCCAGCAGCCGGACAGGGGAACCACAAGAGACCCAGTACTTC
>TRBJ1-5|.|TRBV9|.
CASSPHEGTNQPQHF
TGTGCCAGCAGCCCCCATGAGGGGACCAATCAGCCCCAGCATTTT
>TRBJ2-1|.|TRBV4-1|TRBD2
CASSRGTSGSGDEQFF
TGCGCCAGCAGCCGAGGGACTAGCGGGAGTGGAGATGAGCAGTTCTTC
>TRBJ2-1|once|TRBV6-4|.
CASSWDGNEQFF
TGTGCCAGCAGTTGGGACGGCAATGAGCAGTTCTTC
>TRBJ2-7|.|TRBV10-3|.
CAITSANTYEQYF
TGTGCCATCACGTCAGCGAACACCTACGAGCAGTACTTC
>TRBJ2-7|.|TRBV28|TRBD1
CASSSILGQGYEQYF
TGTGCCAGCAGTTCTATTCTCGGACAGGGATACGAGCAGTACTTC
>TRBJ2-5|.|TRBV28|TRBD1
CASSHAGTGWPDF
TGTGCCAGCAGCCATGCCGGGACAGGGTGGCCCGACTTC
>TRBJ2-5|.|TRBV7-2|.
CASSLVGRETQYF
TGTGCCAGCAGCTTAGTAGGGAGGGAGACCCAGTACTTC
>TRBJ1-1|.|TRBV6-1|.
CASSPEVWGTEAFF
TGTGCCAGTTCGCCCGAGGTATGGGGAACTGAAGCTTTCTTT
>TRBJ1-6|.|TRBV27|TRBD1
CASSLTGVSSPLHF
TGTGCCAGCAGTTTGACAGGGGTTTCATCACCCCTCCACTTT
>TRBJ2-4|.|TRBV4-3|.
CASSQAAELAKNIQYF
TGCGCCAGCAGCCAAGCGGCAGAACTAGCCAAAAACATTCAGTACTTC
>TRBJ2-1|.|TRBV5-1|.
CASSSQGPNEQFF
TGCGCCAGCAGCTCCCAGGGACCCAATGAGCAGTTCTTC
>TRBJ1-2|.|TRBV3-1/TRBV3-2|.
CASSQGQAFYGYTF
TGTGCCAGCAGCCAAGGACAGGCTTTCTATGGCTACACCTTC
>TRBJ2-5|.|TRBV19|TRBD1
CASSMTGTPVETQYF
TGTGCCAGTAGTATGACAGGGACACCAGTTGAGACCCAGTACTTC
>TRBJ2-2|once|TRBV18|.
CASSPRQGGSTNTGELFF
TGTGCCAGCTCACCACGGCAGGGCGGCAGCACGAACACCGGGGAGCTGTTTTTT
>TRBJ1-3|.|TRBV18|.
CASSPPSVRNTIYF
TGTGCCAGCTCACCACCGAGCGTCAGAAACACCATATATTTT
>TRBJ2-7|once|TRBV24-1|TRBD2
CATSDPTSGRYEQYF
TGTGCCACCAGTGATCCAACTAGCGGGAGGTACGAGCAGTACTTC
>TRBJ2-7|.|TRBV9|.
CASSKYGTASSYEQYF
TGTGCCAGCAGCAAGTACGGGACGGCCAGCTCCTACGAGCAGTACTTC
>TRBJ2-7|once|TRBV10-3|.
CAISEFGGQKPYEQYF
TGTGCCATCAGTGAGTTCGGCGGGCAGAAACCCTACGAGCAGTACTTC
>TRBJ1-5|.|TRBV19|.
CASSRAGPEAQHF
TGTGCCAGTAGCAGGGCCGGCCCCGAAGCCCAGCATTTT
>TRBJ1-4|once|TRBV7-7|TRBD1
CASRHDRVLTNEKLFF
TGTGCCAGCAGGCATGACAGGGTTTTAACTAATGAAAAACTGTTTTTT
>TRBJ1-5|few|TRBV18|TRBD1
CASSPTGGVGSNQPQHF
TGTGCCAGCTCACCAACAGGGGGCGTGGGTAGCAATCAGCCCCAGCATTTT
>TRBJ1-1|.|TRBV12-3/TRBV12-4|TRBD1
CASKGQSNTEAFF
TGTGCCAGCAAGGGACAGTCGAACACTGAAGCTTTCTTT
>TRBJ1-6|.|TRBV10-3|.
CAIGQQDNSPLHF
TGTGCCATCGGGCAGCAGGATAATTCACCCCTCCACTTT
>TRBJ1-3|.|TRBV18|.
CASSPLDSSSGNTIYF
TGTGCCAGCTCACCACTGGACAGCTCCTCTGGAAACACCATATATTTT
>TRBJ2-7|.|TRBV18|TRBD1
CASSPPWGDRGKEQYF
TGTGCCAGCTCACCACCCTGGGGGGACAGGGGAAAGGAGCAGTACTTC
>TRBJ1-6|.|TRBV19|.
CASSRAGINSPLHF
TGTGCCAGTAGCAGGGCAGGGATTAATTCACCCCTCCACTTT
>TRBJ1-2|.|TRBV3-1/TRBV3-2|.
CASSQSVQSYGYTF
TGTGCCAGCAGCCAAAGTGTTCAGTCCTATGGCTACACCTTC
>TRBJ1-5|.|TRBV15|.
CATSRDRGGQPQHF
TGTGCCACCAGCAGAGATCGGGGAGGTCAGCCCCAGCATTTT
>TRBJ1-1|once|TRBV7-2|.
CASSSGTNTEAFF
TGTGCCAGCAGCTCAGGCACGAACACTGAAGCTTTCTTT
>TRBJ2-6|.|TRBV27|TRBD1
CASSFGQGSGANVLTF
TGTGCCAGCAGTTTCGGACAGGGCTCTGGGGCCAACGTCCTGACTTTC
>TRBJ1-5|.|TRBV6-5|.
CASSYSSDSNQPQHF
TGTGCCAGCAGTTACTCGTCAGATAGCAATCAGCCCCAGCATTTT
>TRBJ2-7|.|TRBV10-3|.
CAISADQSSYEQYF
TGTGCCATCAGCGCGGACCAAAGCTCCTACGAGCAGTACTTC
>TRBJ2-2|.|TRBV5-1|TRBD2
CASRQTSGSGELFF
TGCGCCAGCAGACAGACTAGCGGGAGCGGGGAGCTGTTTTTT
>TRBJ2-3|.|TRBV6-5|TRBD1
CASSRTGQVDTQYF
TGTGCCAGCAGTAGGACAGGGCAGGTAGATACGCAGTATTTT
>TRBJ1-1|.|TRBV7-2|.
CASSFMVNTEAFF
TGTGCCAGCAGCTTTATGGTGAACACTGAAGCTTTCTTT
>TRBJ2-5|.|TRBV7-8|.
CASSPPGQRETQYF
TGTGCCAGCTCGCCCCCGGGACAACGAGAGACCCAGTACTTC
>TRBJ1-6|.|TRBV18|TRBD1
CASSPGQDNSPLHF
TGTGCCAGCTCACCCGGACAGGATAATTCACCCCTCCACTTT
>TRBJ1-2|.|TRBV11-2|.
CASSLGQGQHGYTF
TGTGCCAGCAGCTTGGGCCAGGGACAACATGGCTACACCTTC
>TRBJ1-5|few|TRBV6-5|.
CASCQRVGQPQHF
TGTGCCAGCTGCCAGCGAGTAGGTCAGCCCCAGCATTTT
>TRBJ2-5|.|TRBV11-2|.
CASSPRGGTAETQYF
TGTGCCAGCAGCCCCCGGGGTGGGACCGCCGAGACCCAGTACTTC
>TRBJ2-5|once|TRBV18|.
CASSPRQKETQYF
TGTGCCAGCTCACCACGACAGAAAGAGACCCAGTACTTC
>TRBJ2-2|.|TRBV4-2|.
CASSQDERRRVMNTGELFF
TGTGCCAGCAGCCAAGATGAGAGAAGGCGGGTCATGAACACCGGGGAGCTGTTTTTT
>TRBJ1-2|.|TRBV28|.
CASSLSGLPGYTF
TGTGCCAGCAGTTTATCAGGTCTGCCTGGCTACACCTTC
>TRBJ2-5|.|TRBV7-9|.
CASQGFGETQYF
TGTGCCAGCCAGGGCTTCGGGGAGACCCAGTACTTC